Below, 31 T cell receptor beta chains from the same sample are listed, as sequenced in a study of CD8 T cells in Susac syndrome. cDNA came from approximately 0.5 to 1 ug RNA primed by random hexamers. TCRdb used MiXCR to reprocess the immunoSEQ multiplex PCR reads, holding one entry per CDR3 protein. Among 80,000 or so distinct CDR3 sequences listed, around 93% were seen once. Sequencing was performed on CD4+ T cells from PBMCs. All receptors derive from a human donor with Susac syndrome.

The genes are TRBV30 and TRBJ2-1; the match to TRBD2 covers 12 bases. Germline V gene data show CDR1 as GTSNPN and CDR2 as SVGIG (reference sequence). The CDR3 is 15 residues long. V lost 5 bases to trimming and J lost 6 bases; unmatched junction nucleotides: 8. CDR3 sequence (DNA): TGTGCCTGGGCCAGGGGACTAGCGGGTTTCAATGAGCAGTTCTTC. This gives the protein CAWARGLAGFNEQFF.

This chain uses TRBV6-1 with TRBJ1-2, with D possibly TRBD1 on 6 matching bases. CDR1 is MNHNS, CDR2 SASEGT, per germline. The CDR3 totals 15 residues. Trimming stripped 7 bases from V and 4 bases from J, with 19 bases between. CDR3 sequence (DNA): TGTGCCAGCAACGATTTAGGACAGAAGGGCTATGGCTACACCTTC. Its protein is CASNDLGQKGYGYTF.

This chain links TRBV2 with TRBJ2-7; D is possibly TRBD2 (6 bases). CDR1 is SNHLY, CDR2 FYNNEI, per germline. Trimming removed 6 bases from V and 1 base from J, with 10 bases in between. CDR3 length: 13 residues. CDR3 in amino acids: CASRREKSYEQYF. The DNA for the CDR3 is TGTGCCAGCAGGCGGGAAAAGTCCTACGAGCAGTACTTC.

This chain joins TRBV18 and TRBJ2-3; D is possibly TRBD1 (6 bases). CDR3 length: 14 amino acids. V lost 2 bases, J lost 10 bases, and 16 bases lay in between. Germline CDR1 and CDR2: KGHSH and LQKENI. The CDR3 protein is CASSPGPQGPSQYF. As DNA, the CDR3 is TGTGCCAGCTCACCAGGGCCCCAGGGGCCTTCGCAGTATTTT.

This chain uses TRBV5-1 with TRBJ2-7, with 8 nucleotides matching TRBD2. CDR1 and CDR2 (germline): SGHRS, YFSETQ. V shed 4 bases, J shed 5 bases, and the junction held 8 bases outside the gene matches. The CDR3 covers 14 residues. CDR3 sequence: CASSPGLGRDEQYF. CDR3 in DNA: TGCGCCAGCAGCCCGGGACTAGGTAGGGACGAGCAGTACTTC.

The genes are TRBV13 and TRBJ1-2, with TRBD1 matching over 7 bases. V dropped 5 bases and J dropped 4; count of bases not matched to a gene: 4. This CDR3 is 13 amino acids long. Germline CDR1 reads PRHDT; CDR2 reads FYEKMQ (reference sequence). CDR3 bases: TGTGCCAGCAGCCGGGACAGCTTCTATGGCTACACCTTC. Residues: CASSRDSFYGYTF.

This chain uses TRBV18 with TRBJ2-1, with 7 bases fitting TRBD1. Germline V gene data show CDR1 as KGHSH and CDR2 as LQKENI. The ends lost 1 base at V and 5 bases at J; junction bases unmatched: 2. The CDR3 has 14 residues. CDR3 coding DNA: TGTGCCAGCTCACCACTAACAGGGGACAATGAGCAGTTCTTC. Its protein product is CASSPLTGDNEQFF.

The V gene is TRBV7-9, the J gene TRBJ2-7, with D possibly being TRBD2 (5 bases). Between the trimmed V and J ends, which lost 7 bases and 5 bases, there was a span of 15 bases. CDR3 length: 13 residues. Germline values: CDR1 SEHNR, CDR2 FQNEAQ (reference sequence). Written as DNA, the CDR3 is TGTGCCAGCACTACTCCACTAGGTAACGAGCAGTACTTC. Amino acid sequence: CASTTPLGNEQYF.

This sequence joins TRBV14 and TRBJ1-2; D is perhaps TRBD1 (6 bases). V was shortened by 3 bases and J by 2 bases, with 16 bases between the two germline ends. Per the germline V gene, CDR1 is SGHDN and CDR2 is FVKESK. The CDR3 is made up of 16 amino acids. CDR3 region: CASSHIRGRGNYGYTF. The DNA of the CDR3 is TGTGCCAGCAGCCACATTCGAGGGAGGGGGAACTATGGCTACACCTTC.

Here the CDR3 DNA reads TGTGCCAGCAGCGTAGATCTAGCGGGAACCGAGCAGTACTTC. Residues: CASSVDLAGTEQYF. V is TRBV9 and J is TRBJ2-7; 9 bases agree with TRBD2. CDR1 and CDR2 (germline): SGDLS, YYNGEE. The ends lost 0 bases at V and 6 bases at J; junction bases unmatched: 4. The CDR3 extends over 14 amino acids.

This chain links TRBV7-2 with TRBJ1-2; D is perhaps TRBD1 (5 bases). The CDR3 sequence is 16 residues long. CDR1 and CDR2 from the germline V gene are SGHTA and FQGNSA. V was pared by 0 bases and J by 4 bases, with 15 bases between. The CDR3 spells CASSLARLGGGYGYTF. The CDR3 DNA reads as TGTGCCAGCAGCTTAGCGAGACTGGGGGGAGGCTATGGCTACACCTTC.

V and J are TRBV18 and TRBJ2-5, with 7 bases fitting TRBD1. After removal of 5 bases from V and 1 base from J, the junction contained 10 bases not matched to a gene. The germline V gene encodes CDR1 KGHSH and CDR2 LQKENI. The CDR3 length is 16 residues. The CDR3 nucleotides read TGTGCCAGCTCAAGCAGCCCTGGGACAGCCCAAGAGACCCAGTACTTC. It is translated as CASSSSPGTAQETQYF.

In its sample, this clonotype was seen a few times. The genes are TRBV12-3 or TRBV12-4 and TRBJ2-1; 8 bases align to TRBD2. CDR3 length: 14 residues. Trimming at V came to 4 bases and at J to 10 bases, leaving 9 bases not matched to a gene. The DNA of the CDR3 is TGTGCCAGCAGTTCCTCGGGGGGGGCCCGGGAGCAGTTCTTC. Its protein is CASSSSGGAREQFF.

The chain joins TRBV5-1 to TRBJ2-1; 7 nucleotides line up with TRBD2. The length of the CDR3 is 15 residues. Germline lookup yields CDR1 SGHRS and CDR2 YFSETQ. The V and J ends lost 4 bases and 9 bases, in that order; junction bases with no gene match: 13. The CDR3 loop is CASSVGTGGIGEQFF. Here the CDR3 DNA reads TGCGCCAGCAGCGTCGGGACGGGGGGAATCGGTGAGCAGTTCTTC.

This clonotype has just a few counts. The V call is TRBV24-1, the J call TRBJ2-1, with 7 bases that match TRBD2. Trimming removed 5 bases from V and 0 bases from J; junction bases left unmatched: 0. The CDR3 sequence is 14 residues long. Germline loops: CDR1 KGHDR, CDR2 SFDVKD. As DNA, the CDR3 is TGTGCCACCAGTGCGGGAGGCTCCTACAATGAGCAGTTCTTC. Protein product: CATSAGGSYNEQFF.

This clonotype was recorded only once. The CDR3 loop reads CASSSPGLAGRGGRAQFF. The CDR3 DNA reads as TGTGCCAGCAGTTCCCCGGGGCTAGCGGGGAGGGGAGGGAGGGCGCAGTTCTTC. The V call is TRBV27, the J call TRBJ2-1; 9 positions match TRBD2. The germline gives CDR1 MNHEY, CDR2 SMNVEV (reference sequence). V lost 4 bases, J lost 12 bases, and 22 bases stayed unmatched. The CDR3 sequence is 18 residues long.

The V gene is TRBV2, the J gene TRBJ2-1; 7 bases match TRBD1. Unmatched junction bases numbered 6, after V lost 9 bases and J lost 4 bases. The germline V gene has CDR1 SNHLY and CDR2 FYNNEI. CDR3 length equals 13 residues. This chain's CDR3 is CASTLQGYNEQFF. The CDR3, as DNA: TGTGCCAGTACCTTACAGGGGTACAATGAGCAGTTCTTC.

The genes are TRBV15 and TRBJ2-5, with D hard to call. In germline, CDR1 is LNHNV, CDR2 YYDKDF (reference sequence). V was trimmed by 1 base and J by 3 bases, leaving 6 bases between them. The CDR3 covers 13 residues. Here the CDR3 DNA reads TGTGCCACCAGCAGAGCTGGGGAAGAGACCCAGTACTTC. Protein sequence: CATSRAGEETQYF.

The table lists this clonotype with a count of one. The V call is TRBV9, the J call TRBJ2-3; 10 bases match TRBD2. The CDR3 spans 17 residues. CDR1 and CDR2 (germline): SGDLS, YYNGEE. The trim removed 0 bases at V and 7 bases at J, leaving 11 bases unmatched. CDR3 loop: CASSVELAGERRHTQYF. DNA of the CDR3: TGTGCCAGCAGCGTAGAGCTAGCGGGAGAAAGGAGGCATACGCAGTATTTT.

This rearrangement joins TRBV7-2 to TRBJ2-2, with TRBD2 matching 9 bases. The CDR3 loop spans 16 amino acids. Germline values: CDR1 SGHTA, CDR2 FQGNSA. With 4 bases clipped from V and 7 bases from J, the junction kept 10 bases outside the gene matches. CDR3 coding DNA: TGTGCCAGCAGCTCTACCCCGGGACTAGCCGGCGGGGAGCTGTTTTTT. The encoded protein is CASSSTPGLAGGELFF.

The J gene is TRBJ1-5, the V gene TRBV7-8, with TRBD1 identical over 7 bases. The germline V gene encodes CDR1 SGHVS and CDR2 FQNEAQ. The V segment lost 5 bases and the J segment 2 bases; nucleotides outside the gene matches: 12. CDR3 size: 17 residues. CDR3 sequence: CASSLIKGAGGNQPQHF. The CDR3 DNA reads as TGTGCCAGCAGCCTTATAAAGGGGGCAGGAGGCAATCAGCCCCAGCATTTT. Based on the CDR3 plus reference TRBV7-8 and TRBJ1-5, the full variable domain is GAGVSQSPRYKVAKRGQDVALRCDPISGHVSLFWYQQALGQGPEFLTYFQNEAQLDKSGLPSDRFFAERPEGSVSTLKIQRTQQEDSAVYLCASSLIKGAGGNQPQHFGDGTRLSIL.

This sequence joins TRBV20-1 and TRBJ2-4; TRBD2 might be the D (5 bases). The V gene lost 5 bases and the J gene lost 6 bases, with 14 bases spanning the gap. Germline loops: CDR1 DFQATT, CDR2 SNEGSKA (reference sequence). The length of the CDR3 is 13 residues. CDR3 DNA: TGCAGTGCTGCCCGAGGGTCGGCAAACATTCAGTACTTC. Its protein product is CSAARGSANIQYF.

This clonotype was recorded a few times. This sequence joins TRBV7-2 and TRBJ2-4, with 16 bases matching TRBD2. CDR1 and CDR2 from the germline V gene are SGHTA and FQGNSA. The CDR3 length is 16 residues. V dropped 5 bases and J dropped 6; count of bases not matched to a gene: 4. The CDR3 DNA follows: TGTGCCAGCAGCCCGGGGACTAGCGGGAGGGTAAACATTCAGTACTTC. It translates to CASSPGTSGRVNIQYF.

The V call is TRBV28, the J call TRBJ1-2; 8 bases map to TRBD1. The trim removed 10 bases at V and 8 bases at J, leaving 6 bases unmatched. Germline values: CDR1 MDHEN, CDR2 SYDVKM. The CDR3 is made up of 11 amino acids. The CDR3 DNA reads as TGTGCCACCCAGGGGGCCGGGGGCTACACCTTC. It codes for CATQGAGGYTF.

V and J are TRBV18 and TRBJ2-5, with D possibly matching TRBD1 (5 bases). The CDR3 has 14 residues. Germline V gene sequence: CDR1 KGHSH, CDR2 LQKENI. The germline V and J ends were trimmed by 1 base and 3 bases, with 9 bases remaining between them. The CDR3: CASSPLAGKETQYF. CDR3 bases: TGTGCCAGCTCACCACTCGCAGGGAAAGAGACCCAGTACTTC.

The rearrangement uses TRBV29-1 and TRBJ2-7; TRBD2 agrees at 11 bases. The CDR3 runs to 15 residues. V shed 5 bases and J 3 bases; nucleotides not matched to a gene: 9. Germline lookup yields CDR1 SQVTM and CDR2 ANQGSEA. The CDR3 reads CSVTTSGASIYEQYF. DNA for the CDR3: TGCAGCGTTACGACTAGCGGGGCTTCAATCTACGAGCAGTACTTC.

The V gene is TRBV27, the J gene TRBJ2-3; a possible D gene is TRBD1 (6 bases). The germline V gene has CDR1 MNHEY and CDR2 SMNVEV (reference sequence). V lost 6 bases, J lost 2 bases, and 15 bases lay in between. The CDR3 runs 15 residues. As DNA, the CDR3 is TGTGCCAGCAGCCAACAGGGACGTGTCACAGATACGCAGTATTTT. Translation gives CASSQQGRVTDTQYF.

This clonotype was recorded once. The genes are TRBV29-1 and TRBJ2-1; 9 bases match TRBD1. The CDR3 has 15 residues. V lost 6 bases, J lost 7 bases, and 13 bases stayed unmatched. Germline-derived CDR1 and CDR2 are SQVTM and ANQGSEA. The CDR3 DNA is TGCAGCGTAGCCGAACAGGGGGCGCGAGTAAATGAGCAGTTCTTC. Encoded protein: CSVAEQGARVNEQFF.

Comment on this clonotype: At one end the junction does not follow the germline gene, possibly because of a read error. The V and J genes are TRBV3-1 and TRBJ1-4; D is unresolved. The CDR3 sequence is 15 residues long. Germline loops: CDR1 LGHDT, CDR2 YNNKEL (reference sequence). CDR3 in amino acids: CASSPFKDLNEKLFF. CDR3 sequence (DNA): TGTGCCAGCAGCCCGTTTAAAGACCTTAATGAAAAACTTTTTTTT. Drawing the rest from reference TRBV3-1 and TRBJ1-4, the complete variable domain is DTAVSQTPKYLVTQMGNDKSIKCEQNLGHDTMYWYKQDSKKFLKIMFSYNNKELIINETVPNRFSPKSPDKAHLNLHINSLELGDSAVYFCASSPFKDLNEKLFFGSGTQLSVL.

This chain connects TRBV7-9 to TRBJ2-7, with D perhaps TRBD1 (5 bases). Per the germline V gene, CDR1 is SEHNR and CDR2 is FQNEAQ (reference sequence). The CDR3 has 15 amino acids. V lost 5 bases and J 1 base, leaving 15 bases between the germline ends. The CDR3 DNA sequence: TGTGCCAGCAGCACCCACCGGACATTTTCCTACGAGCAGTACTTC. Its translation is CASSTHRTFSYEQYF.

The chain recombines TRBV19 with TRBJ1-5, with 7 bases lining up with TRBD1. This CDR3 region has 15 residues. Trimming cost V 4 bases and J 6 bases; bases outside gene matches: 9. Per germline, CDR1 LNHDA and CDR2 SQIVND (reference sequence). CDR3 nucleotide sequence: TGTGCCAGTAGTACCTACAGGGGTCAACGTCAGCCCCAGCATTTT. Amino acid sequence: CASSTYRGQRQPQHF.